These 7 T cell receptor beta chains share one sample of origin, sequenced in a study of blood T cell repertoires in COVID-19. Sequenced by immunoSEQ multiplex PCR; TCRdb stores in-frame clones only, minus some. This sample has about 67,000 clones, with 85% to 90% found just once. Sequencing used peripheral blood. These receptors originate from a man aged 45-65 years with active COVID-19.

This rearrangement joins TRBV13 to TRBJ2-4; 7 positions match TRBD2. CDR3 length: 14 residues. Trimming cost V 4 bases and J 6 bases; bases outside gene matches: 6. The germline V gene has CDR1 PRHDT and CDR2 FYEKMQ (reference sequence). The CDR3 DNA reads TGTGCCAGCAGCTCCTCAGGCGGGGGAAACATTCAGTACTTC. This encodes CASSSSGGGNIQYF.

CDR3 loop: CASRYGLAGETDTQYF. The CDR3 DNA follows: TGTGCCAGCAGATATGGACTAGCGGGGGAGACAGATACGCAGTATTTT. The V and J genes are TRBV7-3 and TRBJ2-3, with 13 nucleotides matching TRBD2. CDR3 length: 16 residues. The germline V gene has CDR1 SGHTA and CDR2 FQGTGA. V was pared by 6 bases and J by 3 bases, with 6 bases of the junction left unmatched.

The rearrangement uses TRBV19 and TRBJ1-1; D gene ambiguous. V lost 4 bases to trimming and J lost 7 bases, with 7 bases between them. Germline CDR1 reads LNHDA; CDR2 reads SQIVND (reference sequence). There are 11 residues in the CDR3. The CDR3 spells CASSSFIEAFF. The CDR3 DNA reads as TGTGCCAGTAGTAGTTTTATTGAAGCTTTCTTT.

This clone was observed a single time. The CDR3 here is CASSFTGPNTEAFF. In DNA, the CDR3 is TGTGCCAGCAGCTTCACAGGGCCTAACACTGAAGCTTTCTTT. The chain uses TRBV5-4 and TRBJ1-1; possible D gene TRBD1, 6 bases. This CDR3 is 14 amino acids long. V lost 2 bases, J lost 2 bases, and 10 bases lay in between. Germline CDR1 reads SGHNT; CDR2 reads YYREEE (reference sequence). The full variable domain, its missing parts supplied by reference TRBV5-4 and TRBJ1-1, is ETGVTQSPTHLIKTRGQQVTLRCSSQSGHNTVSWYQQALGQGPQFIFQYYREEENGRGNFPPRFSGLQFPNYSSELNVNALELDDSALYLCASSFTGPNTEAFFGQGTRLTVV.

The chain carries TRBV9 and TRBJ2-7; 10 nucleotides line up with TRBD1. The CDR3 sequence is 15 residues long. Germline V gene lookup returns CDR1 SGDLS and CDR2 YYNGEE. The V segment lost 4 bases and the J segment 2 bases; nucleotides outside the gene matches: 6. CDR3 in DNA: TGTGCCAGCAGCCCTCAGACAGGGGGCCCCTACGAGCAGTACTTC. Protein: CASSPQTGGPYEQYF. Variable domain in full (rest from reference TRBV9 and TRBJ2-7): DSGVTQTPKHLITATGQRVTLRCSPRSGDLSVYWYQQSLDQGLQFLIQYYNGEERAKGNILERFSAQQFPDLHSELNLSSLELGDSALYFCASSPQTGGPYEQYFGPGTRLTVT.

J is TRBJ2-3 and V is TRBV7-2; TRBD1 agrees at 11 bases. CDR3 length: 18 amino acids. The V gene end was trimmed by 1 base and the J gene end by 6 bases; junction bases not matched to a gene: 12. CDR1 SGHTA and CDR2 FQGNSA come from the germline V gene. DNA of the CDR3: TGTGCCAGCAGCTTAGTGCCCCAGGGACAGGGGGAATACGATACGCAGTATTTT. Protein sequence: CASSLVPQGQGEYDTQYF.

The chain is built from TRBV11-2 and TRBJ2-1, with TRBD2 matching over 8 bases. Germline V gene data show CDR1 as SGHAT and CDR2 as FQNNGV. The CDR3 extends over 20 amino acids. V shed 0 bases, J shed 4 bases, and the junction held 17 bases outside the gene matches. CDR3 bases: TGTGCCAGCAGCTTAGATGGGAGCAGTAGCGGGGCCTTAATTTACAATGAGCAGTTCTTC. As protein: CASSLDGSSSGALIYNEQFF.